These 20 T cell receptor beta chains were all obtained from the same sample, sequenced in a study of blood T cell repertoires in COVID-19. Assay used: immunoSEQ multiplex PCR; TCRdb lists only in-frame clones, some missing. This table holds some 150,000 clones, roughly 90% found once. The sequenced sample consisted of PBMCs or T cells enriched from blood (not recorded which). The receptor source for this set is a man in his forties or fifties who had recovered from COVID-19.

Points on this clone: One end of the junction fails to match germline, which may point to a read error. The V and J genes are TRBV19 and TRBJ2-7, with D maybe TRBD1 (5 bases). CDR3 size: 15 residues. Germline V CDR1 and CDR2: LNHDA, SQIVND (reference sequence). For the CDR3, the DNA is TGTGCCAGTAGTATATCGAGCTCAGGGCAGTCCCCTGTTAACTTC. This codes for CASSISSSGQSPVNF.

CDR3 DNA: TGTGCCAGCATAGCGGGGGGGAGCTCCTACGAGCAGTACGTC. Its protein product is CASIAGGSSYEQYV. The gene calls are TRBV6-5 and TRBJ2-7; TRBD2 agrees at 11 bases. The CDR3 covers 14 residues. The trim removed 7 bases at V and 0 bases at J, leaving 2 bases unmatched. The germline CDR1 and CDR2 sequences are MNHEY and SVGAGI.

The CDR3 is CASSLVGQGANSPLHF. The DNA of the CDR3 is TGTGCCAGCAGCTTAGTGGGACAGGGGGCCAATTCACCCCTCCACTTT. The chain recombines TRBV11-2 with TRBJ1-6; 12 bases align to TRBD1. Germline V gene lookup returns CDR1 SGHAT and CDR2 FQNNGV. The CDR3 runs to 16 residues. Trimming took 1 base from V and 7 from J; bases not matched to a gene: 2.

V is TRBV27 and J is TRBJ2-2; D might be TRBD2 (5 bases). This CDR3 has 14 amino acids. CDR1 and CDR2 (germline): MNHEY, SMNVEV (reference sequence). The V end lost 7 bases, the J end lost 6 bases, and 15 bases lay between the germline ends. This CDR3 reads CASTTAGPAGELFF. The CDR3 DNA reads TGTGCCAGCACGACCGCGGGCCCCGCCGGGGAGCTGTTTTTT.

The J gene is TRBJ1-1, the V gene TRBV7-2; 7 bases fit TRBD1. Per the germline V gene, CDR1 is SGHTA and CDR2 is FQGNSA. The trim removed 3 bases at V and 4 bases at J, leaving 5 bases unmatched. The CDR3 contains 14 residues. In DNA, the CDR3 is TGTGCCAGCAGCTTCCAGGAGGGGGCCACTGAAGCTTTCTTT. It specifies CASSFQEGATEAFF.

This rearrangement joins TRBV2 to TRBJ1-1, with unresolved D. Germline assignment: CDR1 SNHLY and CDR2 FYNNEI. Trimming removed 2 bases from V and 1 base from J, with 11 bases in between. This CDR3 region has 15 residues. The CDR3 region is CASSEWRVPNTEAFF. CDR3 DNA sequence: TGTGCCAGCAGTGAATGGCGGGTGCCGAACACTGAAGCTTTCTTT.

CDR3 coding DNA: TGTGCCAGTAGGCCAGGGGGGCGAAACACCATATATTTT. Translated: CASRPGGRNTIYF. The gene calls are TRBV19 and TRBJ1-3; 7 positions match TRBD1. CDR3 length: 13 amino acids. With 6 bases clipped from V and 5 bases from J, the junction kept 4 bases outside the gene matches. The germline V gene has CDR1 LNHDA and CDR2 SQIVND (reference sequence).

This chain connects TRBV5-1 to TRBJ2-3, with no clear D. Trimming removed 0 bases from V and 1 base from J, with 6 bases in between. Germline loops: CDR1 SGHRS, CDR2 YFSETQ. The CDR3 extends over 14 amino acids. The CDR3 coding sequence is TGCGCCAGCAGCTTGGGGTCGGGCACAGATACGCAGTATTTT. Its translation: CASSLGSGTDTQYF.

The chain joins TRBV9 to TRBJ2-7, with D perhaps TRBD1 (7 bases). Trimming cost V 3 bases and J 1 base, with 11 bases left between them. This CDR3 spans 14 amino acids. The germline V gene encodes CDR1 SGDLS and CDR2 YYNGEE. The CDR3 DNA is TGTGCCAGCAGCGCCAGGGGGGAATCCTACGAGCAGTACTTC. It specifies CASSARGESYEQYF. The variable domain in full, completed from reference TRBV9 and TRBJ2-7, reads DSGVTQTPKHLITATGQRVTLRCSPRSGDLSVYWYQQSLDQGLQFLIQYYNGEERAKGNILERFSAQQFPDLHSELNLSSLELGDSALYFCASSARGESYEQYFGPGTRLTVT.

The rearrangement joins TRBV28 to TRBJ2-7; the match to TRBD1 covers 8 bases. Per the germline V gene, CDR1 is MDHEN and CDR2 is SYDVKM. The CDR3 extends over 16 amino acids. Losses at the gene ends were 5 bases for V and 5 bases for J; bases not matched to a gene: 14. The CDR3 DNA reads TGTGCCAGCAGTGACACTGGGACAGGTAGGACCCACGAGCAGTACTTC. It yields the protein CASSDTGTGRTHEQYF. Drawing the rest from reference TRBV28 and TRBJ2-7, the complete variable domain is DVKVTQSSRYLVKRTGEKVFLECVQDMDHENMFWYRQDPGLGLRLIYFSYDVKMKEKGDIPEGYSVSREKKERFSLILESASTNQTSMYLCASSDTGTGRTHEQYFGPGTRLTVT.

The V gene is TRBV3-1 (or the pseudogene TRBV3-2), the J gene TRBJ2-7, with TRBD1 matching 7 bases. Germline CDR1 reads LGHDT; CDR2 reads YNNKEL (reference sequence). The J segment lost 2 bases and the V segment lost 0 bases, leaving 16 bases of the junction unmatched. The CDR3 contains 19 residues. For the CDR3, the DNA is TGTGCCAGCAGCCAAGAATTCTGGTCTACGCTGACAGGGACCTACGAGCAGTACTTC. Residues: CASSQEFWSTLTGTYEQYF.

This clone was detected only once. This chain joins TRBV13 and TRBJ1-4; no clear D. CDR3 length equals 15 residues. Looked up from germline, CDR1 is PRHDT and CDR2 is FYEKMQ (reference sequence). The V end lost 4 bases, the J end lost 4 bases, and 13 bases lay between the germline ends. In nucleotides, the CDR3 is TGTGCCAGCAGCTCCCGAATCGAGGGTAATGAAAAACTGTTTTTT. Its protein product is CASSSRIEGNEKLFF.

The chain uses TRBV6-5 and TRBJ2-5, with 7 bases that match TRBD1. J gave up 5 bases and V 8 bases, and 14 bases lay outside the gene matches. Germline values: CDR1 MNHEY, CDR2 SVGAGI. The CDR3 is made up of 15 amino acids. The CDR3 coding sequence is TGTGCCAGCTCTAGGGGGCGAGGGAGATGGGAGACCCAGTACTTC. Translated: CASSRGRGRWETQYF.

The rearrangement joins TRBV6-6 to TRBJ2-7; D not certain. V was pared by 4 bases and J by 7 bases, with 8 bases between. Germline values: CDR1 MNHNY, CDR2 SVGAGI (reference sequence). This CDR3 has 11 amino acids. CDR3 protein: CASSSPLEQYF. The CDR3 DNA is TGTGCCAGCAGTTCCCCCTTGGAGCAGTACTTC.

CDR3 protein: CASSWRGGVETQYF. In nucleotides, the CDR3 is TGTGCCAGCAGTTGGCGGGGGGGCGTCGAGACCCAGTACTTC. This chain connects TRBV27 to TRBJ2-5; 9 positions agree with TRBD2. Trimming removed 4 bases from V and 5 bases from J; junction bases left unmatched: 5. This CDR3 is built from 14 residues. Germline V CDR1 and CDR2: MNHEY, SMNVEV (reference sequence).

The V gene is TRBV7-2, the J gene TRBJ2-3, with D possibly matching TRBD1 (6 bases). The CDR3 has 13 residues. Looked up from germline, CDR1 is SGHTA and CDR2 is FQGNSA. Trimming cost V 4 bases and J 6 bases, with 11 bases left between them. CDR3 nucleotides: TGTGCCAGCAGCTCCCACAGGGCGGATACGCAGTATTTT. Protein sequence: CASSSHRADTQYF.

The chain joins TRBV7-3 to TRBJ1-2; 10 bases are shared with TRBD1. The CDR3 totals 13 residues. The ends lost 5 bases at V and 9 bases at J; junction bases unmatched: 6. Germline V gives CDR1 SGHTA, CDR2 FQGTGA. The CDR3: CASSQGQGTSYTF. The CDR3 DNA follows: TGTGCCAGCAGCCAGGGACAGGGGACAAGCTACACCTTC.

The rearrangement uses TRBV1 and TRBJ2-3; TRBD2, the table's D call, was not compared with the DNA. TRBV1 is a pseudogene. The CDR3 runs to 17 residues. CDR3 sequence: CTSSTTRTSGSSDTQYF. The CDR3 nucleotides read TGCACCAGCAGCACGACCCGGACTAGCGGGAGTTCAGATACGCAGTATTTT.

This clone showed up just once. The chain links TRBV4-3 to TRBJ1-2; D gene uncertain. CDR3 length equals 14 residues. The germline V gene encodes CDR1 LGHNA and CDR2 YSLEER. Trimming left V 0 bases short and J 8 bases short, with 13 bases between. The CDR3 protein is CASSQEGGGLGYTF. The CDR3 nucleotides are TGCGCCAGCAGCCAAGAAGGTGGAGGGCTAGGCTACACCTTC.

V and J are TRBV11-3 and TRBJ2-1, with a possible D match to TRBD2 (5 bases). The CDR3 loop spans 15 amino acids. Per the germline V gene, CDR1 is SGHNT and CDR2 is YENEEA. Deletions cut 4 bases from V and 0 bases from J, with 10 bases between. CDR3 sequence reads: CASSSWGVSYNEQFF. CDR3 nucleotide sequence: TGTGCCAGCAGCTCCTGGGGAGTCTCCTACAATGAGCAGTTCTTC.